One T cell receptor beta chain is described in this entry. The specificity of this receptor is unknown. No per-base quality is available; no much larger clone lies one base away. The data were taken from a study of blood T cell repertoires in COVID-19 (dated by TCRdb to 2018 to 2021). Study-level background: Samples from collaborators originated in the United States, Italy and Spain and spanned both the acute and convalescent phases of COVID-19. The samples were drawn from the first 160 participants of the ongoing ImmuneRACE study and from more than 1,000 subjects provided by 6 global collaborators. Where HLA class I and class II types were available, the types were taken from metadata supplied by the sample provider, not from assay-based typing. Subjects who had been exposed to COVID-19, were actively infected with it, or had recovered from it provided the deeply sampled blood TCRbeta repertoires that made up the dataset. The repertoires were made available in a free public database intended to serve as a resource for research on the immune response to SARS-CoV-2. A de-identified subject ID, COVID-19 status, age in years and sex were almost always included in the sample metadata. The material from the prospective study consisted of cDNA or gDNA derived from T cells, B-cell-depleted T cells, or PBMCs.

Samples from volunteer blood donors who had recovered from COVID-19 were contributed by a second Seattle source. Each collaborating institution followed its own protocols to collect whole blood in K2EDTA tubes. For TCRbeta analysis, collaborator samples were shipped as frozen whole blood, as isolated PBMCs, or as DNA extracted from either sample type. General findings and caveats noted by the study authors: Clinical and demographic metadata were provided uncurated, with the amount varying by source and participant.

TCRbeta CDR3 regions were amplified from genomic DNA using the immunoSEQ Assay, a bias-controlled multiplex PCR. The study's processing was this. Within the assay, amplification of reference gene primers was used to estimate how many nucleated cells each sample contained. Sequence reads were collapsed and filtered to measure the absolute abundance of every unique TCRbeta CDR3 rearrangement. For each sample, productive Simpson clonality was calculated by taking the square root of Simpson's diversity index across productive rearrangements. What TCRdb holds here is the immuneACCESS table cut down to in-frame rearrangements. Part of the clones is not present; checked against another copy, under half of the missing clones reflect an unresolved V gene, and the others are unexplained. V and J calls and clone size follow that table, whereas D and trimming were derived from the DNA. The sample yields about 250,000 clones; 84% were counted once. The biggest ten clones account for more than 1.5% of the sample.

The clonotype comes from a woman aged 40 to 50 who had recovered from COVID-19. The specimen was peripheral blood.

The CDR3 has the sequence CASSFRLAELKYF. In nucleotide form, the sequence is TGTGCCAGCAGCTTCCGACTAGCCGAGCTTAAATACTTC. Recombination connected TRBV16 to TRBJ2-5, and TRBD2 matches 7 of the central bases. The CDR3, cysteine through phenylalanine, is 13 amino acids long. The kept DNA is CDR3 alone, 39 bases in frame from the first base. From the germline V gene, CDR1 is KGHSY and CDR2 is FQNENV. From V the trimming removes 5 bases and from J it removes 14 bases, while the gene matches leave 14 bases of the junction unaccounted for.